This T cell receptor (beta chain) originates from a study of T cell repertoires in cytomegalovirus infection. The overall study: CMV infection and matching HLA type were both indicated by public TCR beta signatures.

TCRdb analysed the reads with MiXCR anew, one entry per CDR3 protein. The data hold about 37,000 distinct CDR3 sequences, with about 52% observed a single time. The CDR3 extends over 14 amino acids. Germline CDR1 and CDR2: SGHVS and FQNEAQ. V was clipped by 0 bases and J by 8 bases; unmatched bases: 4. This clonotype was counted only a few times. Its antigen is not known. General study results and limits: Carriers of CMV plus the relevant HLA were identified by cumulative public TCR beta family frequency. The ex vivo response was dominated by HLA-C-restricted CMV-specific TCR beta clonotypes.

The chain joins TRBV7-8 to TRBJ2-4; 7 nucleotides line up with TRBD1. The sample consisted of CD8+ T cells from cultured PBMCs, taken from culture after CMV antigen stimulation. The source is a human donor in good health (CMV status not recorded). Some clones in this sample may be carry-over from other donors' samples. For the CDR3, the DNA is TGTGCCAGCAGCTTAGCGGGGACAGCCGACATTCAGTACTTC. Translated: CASSLAGTADIQYF.